The rows below give T cell receptor beta chains drawn from one sample of a study of T cell repertoires in cytomegalovirus infection. Using its own MiXCR run on the reads, TCRdb lists one record per CDR3 protein. Of hundreds of thousands of distinct CDR3 sequences listed, around 35% are singletons. Their specific antigens are unknown. The sample here was cultured PBMCs, taken from culture after CMV antigen stimulation. These receptors originate from a human donor in good health (CMV status not recorded). Some clones in this sample may be carry-over from other donors' samples. Each CDR3 is given with its conserved first and last residue. D genes are given only for firm matches. Some rows have no size entry. The others give once, few or many, or a class for an expanded clone.

J: TRBJ2-5; size: .; V: TRBV7-6; D: TRBD2; DNA: TGTGCCAGCAGCTTATTGACTAGCGGGGGTCTAAAAGAGACCCAGTACTTC; CDR3: CASSLLTSGGLKETQYF
J: TRBJ2-5; size: .; V: TRBV10-3; D: .; DNA: TGTGCCACCCTCAAAGGGCCAGGGGGGCGTGAGACCCAGTACTTC; CDR3: CATLKGPGGRETQYF
J: TRBJ2-1; size: .; V: TRBV20-1; D: .; DNA: TGCAGTGCCCTAACAGGGCCCTACAATGAGCAGTTCTTC; CDR3: CSALTGPYNEQFF
J: TRBJ1-1; size: few; V: TRBV12-3/TRBV12-4; D: .; DNA: TGTGCCAGCATCGTCGGGGCTGAAGCTTTCTTT; CDR3: CASIVGAEAFF
J: TRBJ1-2; size: .; V: TRBV6-2/TRBV6-3; D: .; DNA: TGTGCCAGCAGTTCTGGGACGCCTTATGGCTACACCTTC; CDR3: CASSSGTPYGYTF
J: TRBJ2-5; size: few; V: TRBV11-2; D: .; DNA: TGTGCCAGCAGCTTAAATGTCGGGAAAAGAGAGACCCAGTACTTC; CDR3: CASSLNVGKRETQYF
J: TRBJ2-3; size: few; V: TRBV7-2; D: .; DNA: TGTGCCAGCAGCACCACGACGGGAACAGATACGCAGTATTTT; CDR3: CASSTTTGTDTQYF
J: TRBJ1-4; size: .; V: TRBV20-1; D: .; DNA: TGCAGTGCTAGAGATCGGTCAGGGTACGGTGAAAAACTGTTTTTT; CDR3: CSARDRSGYGEKLFF
J: TRBJ1-5; size: .; V: TRBV20-1; D: TRBD1; DNA: TGCAGTGCTAGACCCAGGGGGGGGGCTGGCCAGCCCCAGCATTTT; CDR3: CSARPRGGAGQPQHF
J: TRBJ2-5; size: .; V: TRBV5-4; D: TRBD1; DNA: TGTGCCAGCAGCTCCTGGGACAGGGGGGAGACCCAGTACTTC; CDR3: CASSSWDRGETQYF
J: TRBJ2-3; size: many; V: TRBV7-2; D: TRBD1; DNA: TGTGCCAGCAGGGGTACTAGTGGAGACCAAGGGGGCCGTGTAAGCACAGATACGCAGTATTTT; CDR3: CASRGTSGDQGGRVSTDTQYF
J: TRBJ1-4; size: few; V: TRBV5-1; D: .; DNA: TGCGCCAGCAGCTTCACGAAAGCAACTAATGAAAAACTGTTTTTT; CDR3: CASSFTKATNEKLFF
J: TRBJ1-1; size: .; V: TRBV25-1; D: .; DNA: TGTGCCAGCAGTGACCTGTTACTTGGAGCTTTCTTT; CDR3: CASSDLLLGAFF
J: TRBJ1-2; size: .; V: TRBV6-1; D: TRBD1; DNA: TGTGCCAGCAGCGTCGGGACAGGGGGCGCGGATGGCTACACCTTC; CDR3: CASSVGTGGADGYTF
J: TRBJ2-3; size: .; V: TRBV20-1; D: .; DNA: TGCAGTGCTGCATTCCAGTCTAGCACAGATACGCAGTATTTT; CDR3: CSAAFQSSTDTQYF
J: TRBJ2-7; size: .; V: TRBV5-6; D: TRBD1; DNA: TGTGCCAGCAGCTTCGGGACAGGGGATCACGAGCAGTACTTC; CDR3: CASSFGTGDHEQYF
J: TRBJ2-5; size: .; V: TRBV20-1; D: .; DNA: TGCAGTGCTCCCAGACTCAAGGGCTCTCGGGAGACCCAGTACTTC; CDR3: CSAPRLKGSRETQYF
J: TRBJ1-2; size: .; V: TRBV20-1; D: .; DNA: TGCAGTGCCCCCCCTGTGGGGGGCTACACCTTC; CDR3: CSAPPVGGYTF
J: TRBJ2-7; size: .; V: TRBV29-1; D: .; DNA: TGCAGCGTTGAGGTTGGGGCATACGAGCAGTACTTC; CDR3: CSVEVGAYEQYF
J: TRBJ2-7; size: .; V: TRBV6-1; D: .; DNA: TGTGCCAGCAGTCCGTCCGGGCTCAATTCATACAACGAGCAGTACTTC; CDR3: CASSPSGLNSYNEQYF
J: TRBJ1-2; size: .; V: TRBV5-1; D: .; DNA: TGCGCCAGCAGAGCATTCCGACAGGATTCTAGTGGCTACACCTTC; CDR3: CASRAFRQDSSGYTF
J: TRBJ2-3; size: few; V: TRBV12-3/TRBV12-4; D: .; DNA: TGTGCCAGCAGGCCGCAGGGGAGTAGCACAGATACGCAGTATTTT; CDR3: CASRPQGSSTDTQYF
J: TRBJ2-3; size: few; V: TRBV19; D: .; DNA: TGTGCCAGTAGTACTCTAGAGGGTACGCAGTATTTT; CDR3: CASSTLEGTQYF
J: TRBJ2-7; size: few; V: TRBV7-2; D: TRBD1; DNA: TGTGCCAGCAGCTTAGTGAGACAGGGGTCCTACGAGCAGTACTTC; CDR3: CASSLVRQGSYEQYF
J: TRBJ2-3; size: few; V: TRBV7-9; D: .; DNA: TGTGCCAGCGCCTTAGGAATTGGGCGGGCGGTGGCGGATACGCAGTATTTT; CDR3: CASALGIGRAVADTQYF
J: TRBJ1-6; size: .; V: TRBV4-1; D: .; DNA: TGCGCCAGCAGCCAGGCAACAGGGATCCAAAATTTCCCCCTCCACTTT; CDR3: CASSQATGIQNFPLHF
J: TRBJ1-5; size: few; V: TRBV19; D: TRBD1; DNA: TGTGCCAGTTACGGACAGGGGAATCAGCCCCAGCATTTT; CDR3: CASYGQGNQPQHF
J: TRBJ2-1; size: .; V: TRBV7-8; D: .; DNA: TGTGCCAGCAGCTTAGTTCAGGGACTTCTAAATGGTGAGCAGTTCTTC; CDR3: CASSLVQGLLNGEQFF
J: TRBJ2-2; size: few; V: TRBV7-9; D: .; DNA: TGTGCCAGCAGCTTTCCCTGGGGGTCACCAGCCGGGGAGCTGTTTTTT; CDR3: CASSFPWGSPAGELFF
J: TRBJ2-6; size: .; V: TRBV6-1; D: TRBD1; DNA: TGTGCCAGCATCAGGGGGAGCGGATCCTCTGGGGCCAACGTCCTGACTTTC; CDR3: CASIRGSGSSGANVLTF
J: TRBJ1-3; size: .; V: TRBV7-2; D: .; DNA: TGTGCCAGCAGCTTAGCGCGTGTAGGGATCGCTGGAAACACCATAAATTTT; CDR3: CASSLARVGIAGNTINF
J: TRBJ2-5; size: few; V: TRBV12-3/TRBV12-4; D: TRBD2; DNA: TGTGCCAGCAGCGCACCTAGGCGGGGGGGCTTAGAGACCCAGTACTTC; CDR3: CASSAPRRGGLETQYF
J: TRBJ2-7; size: .; V: TRBV2; D: TRBD2; DNA: TGTGCCAGCAGACCCCTCTTAGCGGGGGGATACGAGCAGTACTTC; CDR3: CASRPLLAGGYEQYF
J: TRBJ2-2; size: .; V: TRBV7-2; D: .; DNA: TGTGCCAGCAGCCCCTACACGAACACCGGGGAGCTGTTTTTT; CDR3: CASSPYTNTGELFF
J: TRBJ2-3; size: few; V: TRBV6-5; D: TRBD2; DNA: TGTGCCAGGGGGAGGGCTAGCGGGCGCTACACAGATACGCAGTATTTT; CDR3: CARGRASGRYTDTQYF
J: TRBJ1-2; size: .; V: TRBV19; D: .; DNA: TGTGCCAGTAGTATAGGCGGGGAGTATGGCTACACCTTC; CDR3: CASSIGGEYGYTF
J: TRBJ2-3; size: few; V: TRBV7-9; D: .; DNA: TGTGCCAGCAGCCGGACGGTCACAGATACGCAGTATTTT; CDR3: CASSRTVTDTQYF
J: TRBJ2-1; size: few; V: TRBV29-1; D: TRBD2; DNA: TGCAGCGTCCGAACTAGCGGGAACTACAATGAGCAGTTCTTC; CDR3: CSVRTSGNYNEQFF
J: TRBJ1-5; size: many; V: TRBV6-1; D: .; DNA: TGTGCCAGCAGTGGCCAGCCTGACAATCAGCCCCAGCATTTT; CDR3: CASSGQPDNQPQHF
J: TRBJ2-3; size: many; V: TRBV7-2; D: .; DNA: TGTGCCAGCAGCTTAGCGACCAGGGTTGGTACGCAGTATTTT; CDR3: CASSLATRVGTQYF
J: TRBJ1-5; size: few; V: TRBV7-2; D: .; DNA: TGTGCCAGCAACTCCATTGGCGGGTCTGGCCAGCCCCAGCATTTT; CDR3: CASNSIGGSGQPQHF